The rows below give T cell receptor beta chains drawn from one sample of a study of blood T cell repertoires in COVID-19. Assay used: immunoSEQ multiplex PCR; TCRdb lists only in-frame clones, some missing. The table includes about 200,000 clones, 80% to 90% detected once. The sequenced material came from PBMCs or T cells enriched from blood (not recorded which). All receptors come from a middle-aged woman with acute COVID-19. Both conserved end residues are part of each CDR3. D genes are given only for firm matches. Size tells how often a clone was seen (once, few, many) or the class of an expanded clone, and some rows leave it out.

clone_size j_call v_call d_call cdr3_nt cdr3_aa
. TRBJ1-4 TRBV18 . TGTGCCAGCTCACACCGGGACACCGCAATTAATGAAAAACTGTTTTTT CASSHRDTAINEKLFF
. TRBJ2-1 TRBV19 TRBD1 TGTGCCAGTAGTATTTGGGACAGGGGGACAGATGAGCAGTTCTTC CASSIWDRGTDEQFF
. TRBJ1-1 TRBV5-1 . TGCGCCAGCAGCTTCGAGGGAGGTAGCGCTGAAGCTTTCTTT CASSFEGGSAEAFF
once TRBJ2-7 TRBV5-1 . TGCGCCAGCAGATTCGGAGACGGAACCTACGAGCAGTACTTC CASRFGDGTYEQYF
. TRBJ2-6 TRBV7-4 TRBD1 TGTGCCAGCAGTCGTACAGGGGCGGCTGGGGCCAACGTCCTGACTTTC CASSRTGAAGANVLTF
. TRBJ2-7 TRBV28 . TGTGCCAGCAGTCACCACAGTCCTACCTACGAGCAGTACTTC CASSHHSPTYEQYF
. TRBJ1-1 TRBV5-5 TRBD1 TGTGCCAGCAGCTGGGGACAGGGGTTTATGCCCGCTTTCTTT CASSWGQGFMPAFF
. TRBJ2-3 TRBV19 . TGTGCCAGTAGTAGCCTGGGATCCGGGGAAGCGGCAGATACGCAGTATTTT CASSSLGSGEAADTQYF
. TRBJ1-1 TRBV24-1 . TGTGCCACCAGTGATTACAGGGCCACTGAAGCTTTCTTT CATSDYRATEAFF
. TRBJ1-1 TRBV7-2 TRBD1 TGTGCCAGCAGCTCGTGGGACAGGACCAGCGAAGCTTTCTTT CASSSWDRTSEAFF
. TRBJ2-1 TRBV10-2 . TGCGCCACCAGGGGAGGGGAACTAGCGTTAAATGAGCAGTTCTTC CATRGGELALNEQFF
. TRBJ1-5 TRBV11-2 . TGTGCCAGCAGCTTCACGACAGCTCAGCCCCAGCATTTT CASSFTTAQPQHF
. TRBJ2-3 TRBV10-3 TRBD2 TGTGCCATCAGTGATGGCGGGAGGGGGTCAGATACGCAGTATTTT CAISDGGRGSDTQYF
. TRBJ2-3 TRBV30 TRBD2 TGTGCCTGGAGTGTAGAAGGGACTAGCGGGGGCCGCACAGATACGCAGTATTTT CAWSVEGTSGGRTDTQYF
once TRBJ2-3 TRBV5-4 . TGTGCCAGCAGCTTGGGGCAGGGGCTAGACGGAGATACGCAGTATTTT CASSLGQGLDGDTQYF
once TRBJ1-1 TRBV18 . TGTGCCAGCTCAAAGGATCCTTCGGGAACTGAAGCTTTCTTT CASSKDPSGTEAFF
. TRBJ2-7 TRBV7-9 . TGTGCCAGCAGCTTAGGGGGCAGGGTCCACGAGCAGTACTTC CASSLGGRVHEQYF
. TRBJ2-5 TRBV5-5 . TGTGCCAGCAGCTTGGACAGGCAAGAGACCCAGTACTTC CASSLDRQETQYF
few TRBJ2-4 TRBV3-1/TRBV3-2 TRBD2 TGTGCCAGCAGCCAACCGGGACTAGGGAACATTCAGTACTTC CASSQPGLGNIQYF
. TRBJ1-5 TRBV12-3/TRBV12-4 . TGTGCCAGCAGTTTTTCAGGGGTTCAGCCCCAGCATTTT CASSFSGVQPQHF
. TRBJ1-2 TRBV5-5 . TGTGCCAGCAGGAGGGAGCCGTCGTCCGGTGGCTACACCTTC CASRREPSSGGYTF
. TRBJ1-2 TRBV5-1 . TGCGCCAGCAAACTCGATAACTATGGCTACACCTTC CASKLDNYGYTF
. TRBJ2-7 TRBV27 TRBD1 TGTGCCAGCAGTTTACCGGGACAGGTCAGCGAGCAGTACTTC CASSLPGQVSEQYF
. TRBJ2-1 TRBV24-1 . TGTGCCACCAGTGACCCTCAGGGCCTTTACAATGAGCAGTTCTTC CATSDPQGLYNEQFF
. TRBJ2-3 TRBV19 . TGTGCCAGTAGCCTTGCCGGAGGAGATACGCAGTATTTT CASSLAGGDTQYF
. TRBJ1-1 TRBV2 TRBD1 TGTGCCAGCAGTGAAGCGGTGACAGGGGATTTCTTT CASSEAVTGDFF
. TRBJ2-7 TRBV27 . TGTGCCAGCAGTTCCGGACAGTCCTACGAGCAGTACTTC CASSSGQSYEQYF
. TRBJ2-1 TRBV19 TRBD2 TGTGCCAGTAGCGCCGGGAGGGTCAAAAATGAGCAGTTCTTC CASSAGRVKNEQFF
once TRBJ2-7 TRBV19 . TGTGCCAGGGGGCAGGGAGGATACGAGCAGTACTTC CARGQGGYEQYF